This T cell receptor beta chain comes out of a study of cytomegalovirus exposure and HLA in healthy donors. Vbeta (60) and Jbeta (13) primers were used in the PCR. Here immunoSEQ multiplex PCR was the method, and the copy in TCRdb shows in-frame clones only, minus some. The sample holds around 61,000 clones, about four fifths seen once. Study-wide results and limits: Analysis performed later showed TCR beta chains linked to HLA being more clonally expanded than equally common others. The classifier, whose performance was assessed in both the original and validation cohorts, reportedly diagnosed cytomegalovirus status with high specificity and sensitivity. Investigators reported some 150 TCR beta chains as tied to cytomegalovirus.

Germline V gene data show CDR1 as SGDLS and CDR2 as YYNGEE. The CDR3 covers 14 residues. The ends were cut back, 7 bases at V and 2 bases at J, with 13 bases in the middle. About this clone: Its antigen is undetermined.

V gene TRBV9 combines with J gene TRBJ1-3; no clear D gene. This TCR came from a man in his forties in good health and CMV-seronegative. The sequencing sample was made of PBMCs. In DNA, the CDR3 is TGTGCCAGCTACACCGGGAGGCCTGGAAACACCATATATTTT. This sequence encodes CASYTGRPGNTIYF.